This T cell receptor (beta chain) appears in the sequencing data of a study of T cells in Graves' hyperthyroidism and ophthalmopathy. TCR beta CDR3 region amplification was performed from RNA transcripts. First-round RT-PCR of the TCR CDR3 relied on the HTBI primer set. TCRdb processed the multiplex PCR reads anew with MiXCR; each CDR3 protein has one entry. The table has roughly 700,000 distinct CDR3 sequences, 15% to 20% seen once; the top ten hold about 14%. The V end was cut by 5 bases, the J end by 0 bases, with 13 bases between. The CDR3 totals 15 residues. From germline, CDR1 is SGHTA and CDR2 FQGNSA. The sample holds many counts of this clonotype.

The V call is TRBV7-2, the J call TRBJ1-1; unclear D gene. The TCR sequence derives from a man aged 50 to 59 with Graves' hyperthyroidism. What was sequenced was blood. CDR3 DNA sequence: TGTGCCAGCAGCCGCACGAGGGTCATGAACACTGAAGCTTTCTTT. As protein: CASSRTRVMNTEAFF.